This T cell receptor beta chain stems from a study of cytotoxic CD8 clonotypes in ibrutinib-treated CLL. About the research overall: Average yields of around 260,000 productive templates and 94,082 productive rearrangements characterized the samples.

Data came from immunoSEQ multiplex PCR; TCRdb stores just in-frame clones and leaves some out. The repertoire consists of nearly 300,000 clones, with 70% to 80% occurring once and the leading ten covering about 5%. On this clone itself: The antigen is undetermined.

Points from the study as a whole: Baseline values of clonality outstripped age-matched healthy donors and followed circulating CD8+ T-cell counts. Sampling times (in sustained-remission versus progressing patients) were not the same. Clonality was elevated at ibrutinib response and had returned toward baseline at progression.

The CDR3 contains 16 residues. Source: PBMCs, taken at disease progression, from a patient treated with ibrutinib. The source is a human donor with chronic lymphocytic leukemia. This rearrangement joins TRBV21-1 to TRBJ2-7; the table's TRBD2 call for D was not verified on the DNA. TRBV21-1 is labeled a pseudogene. In nucleotides, the CDR3 is TGTGCCAGCAGCAAAGCGCGGCGGGGGAGTTACTACGAGCAGTACTTC. Its protein is CASSKARRGSYYEQYF.